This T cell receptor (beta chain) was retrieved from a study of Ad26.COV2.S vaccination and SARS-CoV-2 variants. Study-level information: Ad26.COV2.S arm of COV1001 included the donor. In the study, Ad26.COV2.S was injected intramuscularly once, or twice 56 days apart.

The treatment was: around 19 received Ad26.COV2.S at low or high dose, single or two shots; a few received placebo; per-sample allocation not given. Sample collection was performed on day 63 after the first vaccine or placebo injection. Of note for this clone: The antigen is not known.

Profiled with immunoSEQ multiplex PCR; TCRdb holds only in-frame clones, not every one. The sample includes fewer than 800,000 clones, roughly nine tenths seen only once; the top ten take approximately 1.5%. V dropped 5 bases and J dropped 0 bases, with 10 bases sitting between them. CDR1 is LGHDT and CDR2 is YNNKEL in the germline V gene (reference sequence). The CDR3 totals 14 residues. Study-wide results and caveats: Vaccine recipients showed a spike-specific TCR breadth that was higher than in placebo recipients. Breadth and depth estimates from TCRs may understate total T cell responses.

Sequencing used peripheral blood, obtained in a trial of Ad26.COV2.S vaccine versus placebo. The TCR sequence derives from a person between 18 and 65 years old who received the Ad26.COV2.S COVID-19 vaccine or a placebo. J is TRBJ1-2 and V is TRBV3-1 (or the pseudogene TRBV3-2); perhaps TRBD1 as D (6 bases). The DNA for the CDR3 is TGTGCCAGCAGCAGACAGGATTCTAACTATGGCTACACCTTC. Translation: CASSRQDSNYGYTF.